This entry features one TCR beta chain sequence. In the PCR, 60 Vbeta and 13 Jbeta primers were used. The table came from immunoSEQ multiplex PCR; TCRdb's copy has only in-frame clones and leaves some out. The data show around 70,000 clones, 86% seen once. The sample comes from a study of cytomegalovirus exposure and HLA in healthy donors. Germline CDR1 reads LGHNT; CDR2 reads FRNRAP. J was trimmed by 5 bases and V by 1 base; bases with no gene match: 9. The CDR3 contains 17 residues. Sequencing was performed on PBMCs. The receptor comes from a woman aged 25 to 39 in good health and CMV-seronegative. The rearrangement uses TRBV12-5 and TRBJ2-7; 12 positions match TRBD2. The CDR3 spells CASGLGGTSGWPHEQYF. CDR3 nucleotides: TGTGCTAGTGGTTTGGGGGGGACTAGCGGGTGGCCCCACGAGCAGTACTTC.